This record concerns one TCR beta chain sequence. TCRdb re-derived calls from the RT-PCR reads in MiXCR, one entry per CDR3 protein. The data contain 450,000 to 600,000 distinct CDR3 sequences, approximately 7.6% of them singletons. The CDR3 runs 13 residues. Trimming cost V 5 bases and J 9 bases, with 17 bases left between them. The germline V gene encodes CDR1 SQVTM and CDR2 ANQGSEA. This entry belongs to a study of response to subunit inactivated influenza vaccine. The clonotype comes from a man aged 45 to 75 who received an inactivated influenza vaccine. J is TRBJ2-1 and V is TRBV29-1, with a tentative D call TRBD1 (6 bases). The input for sequencing was PBMCs from blood, taken less than 25 months after vaccination. The CDR3 protein is CSVWPGVEGEQFF. CDR3 DNA: TGCAGCGTTTGGCCAGGGGTCGAGGGTGAGCAGTTCTTC.